A single sample gave rise to the 8 T cell receptor beta chains below, sequenced in a study of cytomegalovirus exposure and HLA in healthy donors. 60 Vbeta and 13 Jbeta primers were used in PCR. Libraries were prepared by immunoSEQ multiplex PCR; TCRdb keeps only in-frame clonotypes and omits some of them. In the table there are some 200,000 clones, 78% of which are singletons. Sequencing input: PBMCs. All receptors derive from a female donor in good health and CMV-seronegative.

The chain combines TRBV7-9 with TRBJ2-3; TRBD1 agrees at 9 bases. This CDR3 contains 18 residues. Germline assignment: CDR1 SEHNR and CDR2 FQNEAQ (reference sequence). V shed 5 bases, J shed 0 bases, and the junction held 12 bases outside the gene matches. Here the CDR3 DNA reads TGTGCCAGCAGCCTGGGACAGGGTAGGTGGGCGAGCACAGATACGCAGTATTTT. Protein sequence: CASSLGQGRWASTDTQYF. The variable domain in full, with the rest retrieved from reference TRBV7-9 and TRBJ2-3, is DTGVSQNPRHKITKRGQNVTFRCDPISEHNRLYWYRQTLGQGPEFLTYFQNEAQLEKSRLLSDRFSAERPKGSFSTLEIQRTEQGDSAMYLCASSLGQGRWASTDTQYFGPGTRLTVL.

This clone occurred many times. The CDR3 reads CASKPDRATYEQYF. The CDR3 bases are TGTGCCAGCAAACCCGACAGGGCAACCTACGAGCAGTACTTC. The chain uses TRBV6-1 and TRBJ2-7; TRBD1 agrees at 7 bases. The CDR3 length is 14 residues. The V gene end was trimmed by 7 bases and the J gene end by 2 bases; junction bases not matched to a gene: 8. CDR1 is MNHNS, CDR2 SASEGT, per germline.

V is TRBV20-1 and J is TRBJ2-7; D gene unclear. The CDR3 totals 11 residues. V was pared by 5 bases and J by 3 bases, with 8 bases between. Germline V gene lookup returns CDR1 DFQATT and CDR2 SNEGSKA (reference sequence). CDR3 sequence reads: CSASLGYEQYF. The CDR3 DNA reads TGCAGTGCTTCACTTGGCTACGAGCAGTACTTC.

The V call is TRBV13, the J call TRBJ1-1; no clear D. Germline CDR1 is PRHDT and CDR2 is FYEKMQ (reference sequence). The germline V and J ends were trimmed by 4 bases and 6 bases, with 9 bases remaining between them. The CDR3 spans 12 residues. The CDR3 sequence: CASSSGRAEAFF. CDR3 in DNA: TGTGCCAGCAGCTCGGGAAGGGCTGAAGCTTTCTTT. The complete variable domain, with remaining parts taken from reference TRBV13 and TRBJ1-1, reads AAGVIQSPRHLIKEKRETATLKCYPIPRHDTVYWYQQGPGQDPQFLISFYEKMQSDKGSIPDRFSAQQFSDYHSELNMSSLELGDSALYFCASSSGRAEAFFGQGTRLTVV.

This chain uses TRBV11-3 with TRBJ2-1; TRBD2 matches 9 bases. From germline, CDR1 is SGHNT and CDR2 YENEEA. The CDR3 length is 15 residues. V shed 1 base and J 7 bases; nucleotides not matched to a gene: 5. This CDR3 reads CASSLGASGENEQFF. The CDR3 region has the DNA TGTGCCAGCAGCTTAGGGGCTAGCGGGGAAAATGAGCAGTTCTTC.

Concerning this clone itself: Mismatch with germline at one junction end may stem from a read error. The J gene is TRBJ1-1, the V gene TRBV7-9, with D perhaps matching TRBD1 (5 bases). In germline, CDR1 is SEHNR, CDR2 FQNEAQ (reference sequence). CDR3 length equals 13 residues. Here the CDR3 DNA reads TGTTCCAGCAGCTTGGGGGGGAACACTGAAGCTTTCTTT. Translated, it gives CSSSLGGNTEAFF.

This clone was seen a few times. This chain joins TRBV28 and TRBJ2-7, with 7 bases lining up with TRBD1. CDR1 is MDHEN, CDR2 SYDVKM, per germline. V gave up 2 bases and J gave up 3 bases; unmatched junction bases: 7. This CDR3 region has 15 residues. CDR3 DNA sequence: TGTGCCAGCAGTTTAACGGGACAGATCGTCTACGAGCAGTACTTC. Its translation is CASSLTGQIVYEQYF. The full variable domain, its missing parts supplied by reference TRBV28 and TRBJ2-7, is DVKVTQSSRYLVKRTGEKVFLECVQDMDHENMFWYRQDPGLGLRLIYFSYDVKMKEKGDIPEGYSVSREKKERFSLILESASTNQTSMYLCASSLTGQIVYEQYFGPGTRLTVT.

This clone occurred a few times. The rearrangement links TRBV19 to TRBJ2-3, with D perhaps matching TRBD2 (7 bases). Germline V gene lookup returns CDR1 LNHDA and CDR2 SQIVND (reference sequence). V lost 4 bases and J lost 0, with 14 bases in between. This CDR3 comprises 16 residues. CDR3 amino acids: CASSSPGGPSTDTQYF. CDR3 bases: TGTGCCAGTAGTAGCCCCGGGGGGCCTAGCACAGATACGCAGTATTTT.